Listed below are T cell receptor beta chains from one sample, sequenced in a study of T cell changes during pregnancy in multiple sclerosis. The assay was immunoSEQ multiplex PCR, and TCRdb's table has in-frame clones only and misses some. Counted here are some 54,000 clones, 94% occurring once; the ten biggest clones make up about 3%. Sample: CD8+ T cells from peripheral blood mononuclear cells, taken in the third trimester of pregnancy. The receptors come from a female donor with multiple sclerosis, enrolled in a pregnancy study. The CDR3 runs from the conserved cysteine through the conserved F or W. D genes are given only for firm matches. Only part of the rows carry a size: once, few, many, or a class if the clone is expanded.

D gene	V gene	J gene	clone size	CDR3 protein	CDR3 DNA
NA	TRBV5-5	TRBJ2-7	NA	CASRRQDGYEQYF	TGTGCCAGCAGAAGACAAGACGGCTACGAGCAGTACTTC
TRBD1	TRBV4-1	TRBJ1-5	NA	CASSQDRGSNQPQHF	TGCGCCAGCAGCCAGGACAGGGGTAGCAATCAGCCCCAGCATTTT
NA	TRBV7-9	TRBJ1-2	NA	CASSPTGIHYGYTF	TGTGCCAGCAGCCCAACAGGGATTCACTATGGCTACACCTTC
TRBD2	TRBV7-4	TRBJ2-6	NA	CASSSGNNLSGRTPGANVLTF	TGTGCCAGCAGCTCAGGAAACAACCTTAGCGGGAGGACCCCTGGGGCCAACGTCCTGACTTTC
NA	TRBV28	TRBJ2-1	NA	CASSLWQGTYNEQFF	TGTGCCAGCAGTTTATGGCAGGGGACCTACAATGAGCAGTTCTTC
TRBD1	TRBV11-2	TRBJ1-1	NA	CASSWGQMNTEAFF	TGTGCCAGCAGCTGGGGACAGATGAACACTGAAGCTTTCTTT
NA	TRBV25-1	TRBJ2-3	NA	CASIQDTQYF	TGTGCCAGCATCCAGGATACGCAGTATTTT
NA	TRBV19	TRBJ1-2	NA	CASSIFQNYGYTF	TGTGCCAGTAGTATTTTCCAGAACTATGGCTACACCTTC
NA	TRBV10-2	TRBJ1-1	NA	CASSETVNTEAFF	TGCGCCAGCAGTGAGACAGTGAACACTGAAGCTTTCTTT
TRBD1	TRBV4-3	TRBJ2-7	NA	CASSQDGQGAYEQYF	TGCGCCAGCAGCCAAGATGGACAGGGGGCCTACGAGCAGTACTTC
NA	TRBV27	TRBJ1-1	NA	CASSSQGQSTEAFF	TGTGCCAGCAGTTCTCAGGGACAAAGCACTGAAGCTTTCTTT
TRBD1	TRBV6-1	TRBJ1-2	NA	CASSSGGGLDGYTF	TGTGCCAGCAGTTCAGGGGGCGGGTTAGATGGCTACACCTTC
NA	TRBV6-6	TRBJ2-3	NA	CASSYGGASTDTQYF	TGTGCCAGCAGTTACGGGGGGGCATCTACAGATACGCAGTATTTT
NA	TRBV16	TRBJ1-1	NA	CASSPFSRGNTEAFF	TGTGCCAGCAGTCCCTTTAGCAGGGGGAACACTGAAGCTTTCTTT
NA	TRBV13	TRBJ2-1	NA	CASSVTGLADNEQFF	TGTGCCAGCAGCGTAACAGGGTTGGCGGACAATGAGCAGTTCTTC
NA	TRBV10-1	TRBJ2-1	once	CASSESQGGGEQFF	TGCGCCAGCAGTGAGTCCCAGGGGGGTGGAGAGCAGTTCTTC
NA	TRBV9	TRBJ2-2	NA	CASSVGGENTGELFF	TGTGCCAGCAGCGTAGGGGGGGAGAACACCGGGGAGCTGTTTTTT
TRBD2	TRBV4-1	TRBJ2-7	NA	CASSQGGLAGVTYEQYF	TGCGCCAGCAGCCAAGGTGGACTGGCGGGAGTAACCTACGAGCAGTACTTC
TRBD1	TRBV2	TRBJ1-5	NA	CASSDRDRAGEPQHF	TGTGCCAGCAGTGACAGGGACAGGGCCGGGGAGCCCCAGCATTTT
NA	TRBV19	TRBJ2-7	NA	CASSRGQGPSYEQYF	TGTGCCAGTAGTAGGGGCCAGGGGCCCTCCTACGAGCAGTACTTC
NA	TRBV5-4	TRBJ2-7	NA	CASSLGSEGEQYF	TGTGCCAGCAGCTTAGGTAGCGAGGGCGAGCAGTACTTC
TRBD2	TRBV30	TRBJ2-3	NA	CAWSGLLGLAGGPEGTDTQYF	TGTGCCTGGAGCGGCCTGTTGGGACTAGCGGGAGGGCCTGAAGGAACAGATACGCAGTATTTT
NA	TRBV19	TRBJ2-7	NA	CASSISGVSYEQYF	TGTGCCAGTAGTATATCGGGGGTCTCCTACGAGCAGTACTTC
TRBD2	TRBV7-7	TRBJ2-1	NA	CASSPELAGGYNEQFF	TGTGCCAGCAGCCCAGAGTTAGCGGGAGGGTACAATGAGCAGTTCTTC
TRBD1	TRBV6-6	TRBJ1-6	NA	CASTGQGINSPLHF	TGTGCCAGCACCGGACAGGGGATTAATTCACCCCTCCACTTT
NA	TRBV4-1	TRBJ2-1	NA	CASSQRGSHNEQFF	TGCGCCAGCAGCCAAAGGGGGTCTCACAATGAGCAGTTCTTC
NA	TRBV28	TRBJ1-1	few	CASSLARAVNTEAFF	TGTGCCAGCAGTTTAGCCAGGGCAGTGAACACTGAAGCTTTCTTT
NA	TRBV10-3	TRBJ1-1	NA	CAISEGRGRTEAFF	TGTGCCATCAGTGAGGGACGGGGGAGGACTGAAGCTTTCTTT
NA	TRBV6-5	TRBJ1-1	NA	CASSRRERAEAFF	TGTGCCAGCAGTCGACGGGAGAGAGCTGAAGCTTTCTTT
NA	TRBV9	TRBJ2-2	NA	CASSPVGLAAAGELFF	TGTGCCAGCAGCCCAGTGGGATTAGCGGCGGCCGGGGAGCTGTTTTTT
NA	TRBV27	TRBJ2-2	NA	CASSLLGAGELFF	TGTGCCAGCAGTTTATTGGGCGCCGGGGAGCTGTTTTTT
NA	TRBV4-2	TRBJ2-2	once	CASSPLVNTGELFF	TGTGCCAGCAGCCCATTAGTGAACACCGGGGAGCTGTTTTTT
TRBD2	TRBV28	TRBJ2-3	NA	CASSLFLLAGGPSGADTQYF	TGTGCCAGCAGTTTATTTTTGCTAGCGGGAGGGCCGAGTGGGGCAGATACGCAGTATTTT
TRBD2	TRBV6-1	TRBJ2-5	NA	CASSEWGGLGETQYF	TGTGCCAGCAGTGAATGGGGGGGATTGGGCGAGACCCAGTACTTC
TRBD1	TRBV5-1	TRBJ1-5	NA	CASSLESGGVQPQHF	TGCGCCAGCAGCTTGGAGTCAGGGGGTGTTCAGCCCCAGCATTTT
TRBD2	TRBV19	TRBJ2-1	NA	CASSVQDETSPYNEQFF	TGTGCCAGTAGTGTGCAAGACGAGACTAGCCCATACAATGAGCAGTTCTTC
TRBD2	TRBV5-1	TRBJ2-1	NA	CASSLAEGVLAGGANEQFF	TGCGCCAGCAGCTTGGCCGAGGGGGTTCTGGCGGGAGGCGCCAATGAGCAGTTCTTC
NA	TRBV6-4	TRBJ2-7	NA	CASSAQSGAYEQYF	TGTGCCAGCAGTGCGCAATCCGGGGCCTACGAGCAGTACTTC
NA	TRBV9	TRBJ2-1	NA	CASTKSGGGDLGEQFF	TGTGCCAGCACCAAATCGGGGGGCGGGGACCTCGGTGAGCAGTTCTTC
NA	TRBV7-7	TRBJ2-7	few	CASSPGGGSEQYF	TGTGCTAGTTCCCCCGGAGGAGGGAGCGAGCAGTACTTC
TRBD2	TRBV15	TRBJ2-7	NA	CATSSVLADYEQYF	TGTGCCACCAGCAGTGTTCTAGCGGACTACGAGCAGTACTTC
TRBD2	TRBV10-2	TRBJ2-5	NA	CASSSGLAGGETQYF	TGCGCCAGCAGCTCGGGACTAGCGGGGGGAGAGACCCAGTACTTC
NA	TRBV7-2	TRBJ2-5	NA	CASSLSQQETQYF	TGTGCCAGCAGCTTAAGTCAGCAAGAGACCCAGTACTTC
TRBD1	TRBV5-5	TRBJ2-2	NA	CASSQGQGTYTGELFF	TGTGCCAGCAGCCAGGGACAGGGGACCTACACCGGGGAGCTGTTTTTT
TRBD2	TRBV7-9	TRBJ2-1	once	CASSLTSGVLGEQFF	TGTGCCAGCAGCTTAACTAGCGGGGTGTTAGGTGAGCAGTTCTTC
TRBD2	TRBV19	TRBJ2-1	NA	CASSASGSSYNEQFF	TGTGCCAGTAGCGCTAGCGGGAGCTCCTACAATGAGCAGTTCTTC
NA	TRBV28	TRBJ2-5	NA	CASSLTLTRAEVETQYF	TGTGCCAGCAGTTTAACCCTGACTAGAGCGGAGGTGGAGACCCAGTACTTC
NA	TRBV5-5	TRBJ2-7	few	CASSLGEVFYEQYF	TGTGCCAGCAGCTTGGGGGAGGTTTTCTACGAGCAGTACTTC
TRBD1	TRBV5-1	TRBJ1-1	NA	CASSSALAGGLVNTEAFF	TGCGCCAGCAGCTCGGCCTTGGCAGGGGGGTTAGTGAACACTGAAGCTTTCTTT
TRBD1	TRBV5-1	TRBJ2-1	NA	CASSAPGQTYNEQFF	TGCGCCAGCAGCGCGCCGGGACAGACCTACAATGAGCAGTTCTTC
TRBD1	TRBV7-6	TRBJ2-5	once	CASSVGTGSETQYF	TGTGCCAGCAGCGTCGGGACAGGGTCGGAGACCCAGTACTTC
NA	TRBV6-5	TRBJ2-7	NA	CASSYSETFSYEQYF	TGTGCCAGCAGTTACTCGGAGACTTTCTCCTACGAGCAGTACTTC